The T cell receptor (beta chain) under discussion was sequenced for a study of T cell responses to AZD1222 COVID-19 vaccine. The V and J ends lost 3 bases and 2 bases respectively, with 20 bases between them. The CDR3 loop spans 18 amino acids. The germline CDR1 and CDR2 sequences are KGHSH and LQKENI. Sequenced by immunoSEQ multiplex PCR; TCRdb stores in-frame clones only, minus some. The sample has under 150,000 clones; approximately 83% are singletons. The TCR sequence derives from an adult in good health. The sequenced sample was peripheral blood, obtained on day 0 of AZD1222 vaccination. The V and J genes are TRBV18 and TRBJ1-3, with D maybe TRBD1 (5 bases). The CDR3 reads CASSPIPAEGRTGNTIYF. The CDR3, as DNA: TGTGCCAGCTCACCGATCCCGGCCGAGGGGCGCACTGGAAACACCATATATTTT.